Listed below are T cell receptor beta chains from one sample, sequenced in a study of blood T cell repertoires in COVID-19. Assay: immunoSEQ multiplex PCR; the TCRdb copy retains only in-frame clones and omits some. This sample has some 180,000 clones; about nine tenths occur once, and the top ten carry roughly 5%. Sequencing was carried out using peripheral blood. These receptors were taken from a man between 18 and 35 years old with COVID-19, enrolled during active disease. The CDR3 runs from the conserved cysteine through the conserved F or W. Each record gives: V gene, CDR3 protein.

v_call: TRBV15; cdr3_aa: CATSTKEFRNQETQYF
v_call: TRBV4-3; cdr3_aa: CASSQEQGYEQYF
v_call: TRBV11-2; cdr3_aa: CASNDPGQDIYEQYF
v_call: TRBV27; cdr3_aa: CASSLERTGGELFF
v_call: TRBV7-9; cdr3_aa: CASHPELAQETQYF
v_call: TRBV10-3; cdr3_aa: CAISEPGLNYNEQFF
v_call: TRBV7-3; cdr3_aa: CASSLKGGGSPLHF
v_call: TRBV7-9; cdr3_aa: CASSQEKFLGTGKNTIYF
v_call: TRBV19; cdr3_aa: CASSIATGGYEQYF
v_call: TRBV6-1; cdr3_aa: CASSEDSIPYSNQPQHF
v_call: TRBV7-9; cdr3_aa: CASSLANTGDTEAFF
v_call: TRBV30; cdr3_aa: CAWRGAAPGGEQFF
v_call: TRBV27; cdr3_aa: CASSLSGRVGGTEQYF
v_call: TRBV19; cdr3_aa: CASSIAPGSRETQYF
v_call: TRBV6-4; cdr3_aa: CASSDSGGSSYNEQFF
v_call: TRBV27; cdr3_aa: CASSFFNEQFF
v_call: TRBV19; cdr3_aa: CASSPRGTGEQYF
v_call: TRBV28; cdr3_aa: CASSPWTVEETQYF
v_call: TRBV7-3; cdr3_aa: CASSLAGNYEQYF
v_call: TRBV2; cdr3_aa: CASSVNSQSSYEQYF
v_call: TRBV28; cdr3_aa: CASSGTGTNYGYTF
v_call: TRBV19; cdr3_aa: CASRRGTGALPLHF
v_call: TRBV11-2; cdr3_aa: CAVRVELFGYTF
v_call: TRBV6-6; cdr3_aa: CASSYSVLGGNEQFF
v_call: TRBV7-9; cdr3_aa: CASSSRYRDNTGELFF
v_call: TRBV7-2; cdr3_aa: CASSLELTTGETYEQYF
v_call: TRBV4-3; cdr3_aa: CASSQVPGQLGEKLLF
v_call: TRBV28; cdr3_aa: CATQAPQQDTQYF
v_call: TRBV6-5; cdr3_aa: CASSDSAGLTQYF
v_call: TRBV6-6; cdr3_aa: CASRSGTGGTNEKLLF
v_call: TRBV6-5; cdr3_aa: CASSYSTGVADTQYF
v_call: TRBV5-1; cdr3_aa: CASSFGRESPPETQYF
v_call: TRBV27; cdr3_aa: CASSLRGSYSYEQYF
v_call: TRBV7-9; cdr3_aa: CASSLSHRGTYEQYF
v_call: TRBV6-6; cdr3_aa: CASSYSSNNEQFF
v_call: TRBV7-9; cdr3_aa: CASSMTVGSSYNEQFF
v_call: TRBV9; cdr3_aa: CASSVGGSGRWTSTDTQYF
v_call: TRBV28; cdr3_aa: CATSSGGLYEQYF
v_call: TRBV30; cdr3_aa: CAWSVLRAGGANVLTF
v_call: TRBV18; cdr3_aa: CASTEDRGSYEQYF
v_call: TRBV9; cdr3_aa: CASAEREEQFF
v_call: TRBV10-3; cdr3_aa: CAISEGRGKETQYF
v_call: TRBV19; cdr3_aa: CASSWTGATNQPQHF
v_call: TRBV19; cdr3_aa: CASSIGTSGLLNEQFF
v_call: TRBV24-1; cdr3_aa: CATSLAGGNEQFF
v_call: TRBV5-1; cdr3_aa: CASREGAYNEQFF
v_call: TRBV13; cdr3_aa: CASSDKGTGGANVLTF
v_call: TRBV12-5; cdr3_aa: CASAPGKRDYNEQFF
v_call: TRBV12-3/TRBV12-4; cdr3_aa: CASSPLEGGTLHF
v_call: TRBV18; cdr3_aa: CASNSRESEGYTF
v_call: TRBV19; cdr3_aa: CASSIVNSLNEKLFF
v_call: TRBV14; cdr3_aa: CASSQGRGREAEAFF
v_call: TRBV10-1; cdr3_aa: CASSELGRRCNEQFF
v_call: TRBV7-9; cdr3_aa: CASSLAHTQELFF
v_call: TRBV9; cdr3_aa: CASSGGRGEQFF
v_call: TRBV19; cdr3_aa: CASSMADYSNQPQHF
v_call: TRBV5-1; cdr3_aa: CASSSTGEGAFF
v_call: TRBV28; cdr3_aa: CASSRTGYGANVLTF
v_call: TRBV18; cdr3_aa: CASSPIGQYNEQFF
v_call: TRBV11-2; cdr3_aa: CASSPTRAGAVGDTQYF